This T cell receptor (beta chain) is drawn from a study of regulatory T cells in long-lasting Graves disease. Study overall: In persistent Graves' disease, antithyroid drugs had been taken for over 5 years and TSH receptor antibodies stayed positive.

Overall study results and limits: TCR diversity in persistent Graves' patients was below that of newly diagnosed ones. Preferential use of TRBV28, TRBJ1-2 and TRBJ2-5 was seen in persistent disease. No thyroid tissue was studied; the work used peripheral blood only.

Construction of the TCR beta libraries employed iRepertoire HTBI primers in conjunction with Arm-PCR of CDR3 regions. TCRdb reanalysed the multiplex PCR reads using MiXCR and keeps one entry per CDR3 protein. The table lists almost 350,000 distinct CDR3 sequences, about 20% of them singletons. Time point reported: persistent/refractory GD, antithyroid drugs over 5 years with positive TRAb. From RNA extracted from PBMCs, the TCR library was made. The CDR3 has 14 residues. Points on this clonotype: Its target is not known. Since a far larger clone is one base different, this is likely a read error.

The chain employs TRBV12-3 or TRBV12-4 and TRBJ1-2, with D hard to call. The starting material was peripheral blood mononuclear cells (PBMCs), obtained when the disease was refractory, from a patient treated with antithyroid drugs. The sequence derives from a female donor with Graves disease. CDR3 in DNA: TGTGCCAGCAGTTCTTGGACGGTTAACTGTGGCTACACCTTC. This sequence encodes CASSSWTVNCGYTF.